The 26 T cell receptor beta chains reported below all come from one sample, sequenced in a study of T cell repertoires in cytomegalovirus infection. Using its own MiXCR run on the reads, TCRdb lists one record per CDR3 protein. The table records approximately 500,000 distinct CDR3 sequences, about 11% of them present only once. The sequencing sample was made of PBMCs. The receptors were sampled from a human donor in good health (CMV status not recorded). Some clones in this sample may be carry-over from other donors' samples.

The rearrangement joins TRBV19 to TRBJ1-1, with no clear D. This CDR3 is 11 amino acids long. Germline-derived CDR1 and CDR2 are LNHDA and SQIVND (reference sequence). The V and J ends lost 8 bases and 6 bases respectively, with 10 bases between them. The CDR3 is CASGGRAEAFF. CDR3 bases: TGTGCCAGTGGCGGTAGGGCTGAAGCTTTCTTT.

The chain is built from TRBV2 and TRBJ2-2; D gene ambiguous. V lost 2 bases to trimming and J lost 6 bases, with 7 bases between them. The CDR3 runs to 13 residues. Germline loops: CDR1 SNHLY, CDR2 FYNNEI. CDR3 loop: CASSETGAGELFF. CDR3 sequence (DNA): TGTGCCAGCAGTGAAACGGGCGCCGGGGAGCTGTTTTTT.

This clonotype was counted many times. As DNA, the CDR3 is TGTGCCAGCAGCTTAAGAATCCAGCGGGGGGACCAAGAGACCCAGTACTTC. Residues: CASSLRIQRGDQETQYF. The rearrangement links TRBV7-3 to TRBJ2-5, with TRBD2 identical over 9 bases. In germline, CDR1 is SGHTA, CDR2 FQGTGA. The CDR3 consists of 17 residues. The V and J ends lost 1 base and 0 bases, in that order; junction bases with no gene match: 6.

This clonotype occurred many times. The rearrangement uses TRBV15 and TRBJ2-3, with 8 bases identical to TRBD2. The germline CDR1 and CDR2 sequences are LNHNV and YYDKDF (reference sequence). The CDR3 runs 16 residues. Trimming removed 5 bases from V and 4 bases from J; junction bases left unmatched: 11. The CDR3 sequence is CATSERPGLASDTQYF. The CDR3 coding sequence is TGTGCCACCAGCGAGAGGCCAGGACTAGCCTCAGATACGCAGTATTTT.

J is TRBJ2-1 and V is TRBV19; 9 bases are a match to TRBD2. V was pared by 8 bases and J by 7 bases, with 21 bases of the junction left unmatched. Germline CDR1 reads LNHDA; CDR2 reads SQIVND (reference sequence). There are 18 residues in the CDR3. The CDR3 nucleotides are TGTGCCAGTCAAAACGGGGAGCGGGAGGCTCCTGATGGTAATGAGCAGTTCTTC. It yields the protein CASQNGEREAPDGNEQFF.

The CDR3 sequence is CASSGTGRNQPQHF. The CDR3 DNA sequence: TGTGCCAGCAGCGGGACAGGGCGCAATCAGCCCCAGCATTTT. The V and J genes are TRBV6-2 or TRBV6-3 and TRBJ1-5, with 9 bases lining up with TRBD1. Germline values: CDR1 MNHEY, CDR2 SVGEGT. This CDR3 contains 14 residues. The V segment lost 6 bases and the J segment 2 bases; nucleotides outside the gene matches: 2.

This clonotype showed up just a few times. Here the CDR3 reads CASSFSTGLEQYF. CDR3 nucleotides: TGTGCCAGTAGTTTTTCCACGGGACTCGAGCAGTACTTC. This chain links TRBV19 with TRBJ2-7; perhaps TRBD2 as D (6 bases). V was trimmed by 5 bases and J by 6 bases, leaving 14 bases between them. The CDR3 runs to 13 residues. Germline V CDR1 and CDR2: LNHDA, SQIVND (reference sequence).

This clonotype was seen many times. This chain links TRBV5-1 with TRBJ1-1, with TRBD1 matching 9 bases. The CDR3 contains 14 residues. Germline CDR1 SGHRS, CDR2 YFSETQ. After removal of 2 bases from V and 4 bases from J, the junction contained 3 bases not matched to a gene. The CDR3 reads CASSFLTGGTEAFF. In nucleotides, the CDR3 is TGCGCCAGCAGCTTTTTGACAGGGGGCACTGAAGCTTTCTTT.

This clonotype has more than one count but fewer than ten. The V and J genes are TRBV6-5 and TRBJ2-7; 12 nucleotides align to TRBD2. The V and J ends lost 4 bases and 0 bases, in that order; junction bases with no gene match: 4. CDR3 size: 16 residues. CDR1 and CDR2 (germline): MNHEY, SVGAGI. CDR3 in DNA: TGTGCCAGCAGTTCCCCGGGACTAGCGGGCTCCTACGAGCAGTACTTC. It encodes CASSSPGLAGSYEQYF.

This clonotype was counted many times. The gene calls are TRBV6-1 and TRBJ2-7, with TRBD1 as a possible D gene (6 bases). The length of the CDR3 is 14 residues. V lost 6 bases and J lost 1, with 13 bases in between. The V gene's germline CDR1 is MNHNS and CDR2 SASEGT. In DNA, the CDR3 is TGTGCCAGCAGGGATGGGACAACTTCCTACGAGCAGTACTTC. Protein sequence: CASRDGTTSYEQYF.

This chain links TRBV6-6 with TRBJ1-1; tentatively, D is TRBD1 (6 bases). The CDR3 totals 14 residues. Germline V CDR1 and CDR2: MNHNY, SVGAGI (reference sequence). Trimming removed 2 bases at V and 6 bases at J, with 13 bases between. Here the CDR3 reads CASSYPGEGSEAFF. DNA for the CDR3: TGTGCCAGCAGTTACCCAGGGGAGGGATCTGAAGCTTTCTTT.

V usage is TRBV14 and J usage is TRBJ1-2; weak D call: TRBD1 (5 bases). Per the germline V gene, CDR1 is SGHDN and CDR2 is FVKESK. Trimming cost V 0 bases and J 6 bases, with 20 bases left between them. The CDR3 sequence is 17 residues long. The CDR3 nucleotides are TGTGCCAGCAGCCAAGATGGGGGGGAGGGCCCGATGGATGGCTACACCTTC. Amino acid sequence: CASSQDGGEGPMDGYTF.

This clonotype was counted at least ten times. The chain uses TRBV6-2 or TRBV6-3 and TRBJ1-1; 7 bases are shared with TRBD1. Germline CDR1 is MNHEY and CDR2 is SVGEGT. The junction had 8 bases not matched to a gene; V was cut back by 6 bases and J by 7 bases. The CDR3 has 13 amino acids. CDR3 DNA: TGTGCCAGCAGAAGACAGGGAGGGGGTGAAGCTTTCTTT. It is translated as CASRRQGGGEAFF.

This clonotype has ten or more counts. The chain carries TRBV7-3 and TRBJ2-2, with a tentative D call TRBD2 (5 bases). Per germline, CDR1 SGHTA and CDR2 FQGTGA. The CDR3 runs to 15 residues. Trimming left V 5 bases short and J 0 bases short, with 10 bases between. CDR3 in amino acids: CASSIGMANTGELFF. CDR3 nucleotides: TGTGCCAGCAGCATCGGGATGGCGAACACCGGGGAGCTGTTTTTT.

The chain recombines TRBV29-1 with TRBJ1-2; TRBD1 agrees at 10 bases. The CDR3 covers 13 residues. Trimming at V came to 3 bases and at J to 3 bases, leaving 1 base not matched to a gene. CDR1 and CDR2 (germline): SQVTM, ANQGSEA. For the CDR3, the DNA is TGCAGCGTTGAGGACAGGGGGGACTATGGCTACACCTTC. Amino acids: CSVEDRGDYGYTF. Together with reference TRBV29-1 and TRBJ1-2, the CDR3 gives the full variable domain: SAVISQKPSRDICQRGTSLTIQCQVDSQVTMMFWYRQQPGQSLTLIATANQGSEATYESGFVIDKFPISRPNLTFSTLTVSNMSPEDSSIYLCSVEDRGDYGYTFGSGTRLTVV.

This clonotype was counted at least ten times. The V call is TRBV19, the J call TRBJ2-7; 7 nucleotides align to TRBD2. Germline values: CDR1 LNHDA, CDR2 SQIVND (reference sequence). The CDR3 totals 14 residues. Unmatched junction bases numbered 6, after V lost 6 bases and J lost 1 base. The CDR3: CASSPKRGSYEQYF. The CDR3, as DNA: TGTGCCAGTAGCCCGAAGCGGGGTTCCTACGAGCAGTACTTC.

The chain links TRBV19 to TRBJ1-5; 7 nucleotides align to TRBD1. The CDR3 has 17 residues. Germline V CDR1 and CDR2: LNHDA, SQIVND (reference sequence). After removal of 4 bases from V and 5 bases from J, the junction contained 14 bases not matched to a gene. The CDR3 DNA is TGTGCCAGTAGTACAGGACAACTCAGGGGGGTTCATCAGCCCCAGCATTTT. It codes for CASSTGQLRGVHQPQHF. Complete variable domain (other parts from reference TRBV19 and TRBJ1-5): DGGITQSPKYLFRKEGQNVTLSCEQNLNHDAMYWYRQDPGQGLRLIYYSQIVNDFQKGDIAEGYSVSREKKESFPLTVTSAQKNPTAFYLCASSTGQLRGVHQPQHFGDGTRLSIL.

In this sample, this clonotype turned up many times. The chain has TRBV11-1 and TRBJ2-1, with unresolved D. Germline V CDR1 and CDR2: SGHAT, FQDESV (reference sequence). The CDR3 is 13 amino acids. V lost 3 bases to trimming and J lost 8 bases, with 11 bases between them. The CDR3 DNA is TGTGCCAGCAGCTTTGGCCTGGCGGATGAGCAGTTCTTC. Protein: CASSFGLADEQFF.

At least ten counts were recorded for this clonotype. V usage is TRBV7-2 and J usage is TRBJ1-3, with a possible D match to TRBD1 (5 bases). The V end lost 6 bases, the J end lost 1 base, and 10 bases lay between the germline ends. Germline CDR1 and CDR2: SGHTA and FQGNSA. The CDR3 has 14 residues. CDR3 nucleotide sequence: TGTGCCAGCAGGCCAGGGTTTTCTGGAAACACCATATATTTT. Translating gives CASRPGFSGNTIYF.

This clonotype was counted many times. The chain links TRBV7-2 to TRBJ1-1, with D uncertain. Germline V lookup: CDR1 SGHTA, CDR2 FQGNSA. The CDR3 length is 15 residues. Between the trimmed V and J ends, which lost 4 bases and 0 bases, there was a span of 12 bases. Here the CDR3 reads CASSSPFTVNTEAFF. CDR3 nucleotide sequence: TGTGCCAGCAGCTCCCCCTTCACGGTGAACACTGAAGCTTTCTTT.

There are many counts of this clonotype. This rearrangement joins TRBV11-1 to TRBJ2-2, with 9 bases fitting TRBD1. V lost 5 bases, J lost 4 bases, and 5 bases stayed unmatched. Germline V CDR1 and CDR2: SGHAT, FQDESV (reference sequence). The CDR3 covers 15 residues. The chain's CDR3 is CASSPDRGGTGELFF. CDR3 nucleotide sequence: TGTGCCAGCAGCCCGGACAGGGGAGGCACCGGGGAGCTGTTTTTT. The full variable domain, its missing parts supplied by reference TRBV11-1 and TRBJ2-2, is EAEVAQSPRYKITEKSQAVAFWCDPISGHATLYWYRQILGQGPELLVQFQDESVVDDSQLPKDRFSAERLKGVDSTLKIQPAELGDSAMYLCASSPDRGGTGELFFGEGSRLTVL.

A few counts support this clonotype. The chain uses TRBV4-2 and TRBJ2-3, with 9 bases matching TRBD2. The CDR3 is 16 residues long. Trimming took 1 base from V and 2 from J; bases not matched to a gene: 4. The germline gives CDR1 LGHNA, CDR2 YNFKEQ. As DNA, the CDR3 is TGTGCCAGCAGCCAAGTCTCTAGCGGGACCACAGATACGCAGTATTTT. This gives the protein CASSQVSSGTTDTQYF.

This clonotype was detected only a few times. The rearrangement uses TRBV20-1 and TRBJ2-3; the D gene is possibly TRBD2 (5 bases). Germline CDR1 and CDR2: DFQATT and SNEGSKA (reference sequence). The CDR3 contains 11 residues. Deletions cut 6 bases from V and 9 bases from J, with 13 bases between. The CDR3 region is CSAILADTQYF. The CDR3 bases are TGCAGTGCCATTCTAGCTGACACGCAGTATTTT.

The CDR3 reads CSARDRSLPDTQYF. CDR3 in DNA: TGCAGTGCTAGAGATCGGAGCCTCCCGGATACGCAGTATTTT. The chain is built from TRBV20-1 and TRBJ2-3; D gene uncertain. This CDR3 is built from 14 residues. Per the germline V gene, CDR1 is DFQATT and CDR2 is SNEGSKA (reference sequence). V lost 0 bases, J lost 6 bases, and 13 bases lay in between.

This clonotype was picked up many times. The J gene is TRBJ2-1, the V gene TRBV3-1, with 7 nucleotides matching TRBD2. The J segment lost 4 bases and the V segment lost 1 base, leaving 10 bases of the junction unmatched. The CDR3 is made up of 17 amino acids. Germline CDR1 is LGHDT and CDR2 is YNNKEL (reference sequence). The CDR3 region has the DNA TGTGCCAGCAGCCAAGCCGACTCAGCGGGGCTATACAATGAGCAGTTCTTC. This sequence encodes CASSQADSAGLYNEQFF.

This clonotype was seen repeatedly, ten times or more. The J gene is TRBJ1-4, the V gene TRBV7-8; possible D gene TRBD1, 5 bases. The ends were cut back, 4 bases at V and 0 bases at J, with 12 bases in the middle. The CDR3 is 16 residues long. The germline V gene has CDR1 SGHVS and CDR2 FQNEAQ. The CDR3 loop is CASSSRQPATNEKLFF. Written as DNA, the CDR3 is TGTGCCAGCAGCTCTAGACAGCCTGCAACTAATGAAAAACTGTTTTTT.